The rows below give T cell receptor beta chains drawn from one sample of a study of spatial heterogeneity in lung cancer. Each CDR3 protein is one row after TCRdb ran MiXCR on the 5' RACE reads. The top ten hold 24% of the sample, which has over 95,000 distinct CDR3 sequences, more than 10% seen once. The material was PBMCs, obtained at follow-up. These receptor sequences come from a female donor with early-stage non-small cell lung cancer. Both conserved end residues are part of each CDR3. A D gene is named only where the DNA matches it firmly. Expanded clones get a size class; other rows say once, few or many, or leave the size out.

size: .
D: .
V: TRBV6-1
J: TRBJ1-1
DNA: TGTGCCAGCGGACGGACCGTGAACACTGAAGCTTTCTTT
CDR3: CASGRTVNTEAFF

size: few
D: TRBD1
V: TRBV10-3
J: TRBJ1-5
DNA: TGTGCCATCAGTGAGTCTGGACAGGTCTACAATCAGCCCCAGCATTTT
CDR3: CAISESGQVYNQPQHF

size: few
D: .
V: TRBV11-2
J: TRBJ2-1
DNA: TGTGCCAGCAGCCGTTTGACCGGGACCGCGAAGGAGCAGTTCTTC
CDR3: CASSRLTGTAKEQFF

size: few
D: .
V: TRBV7-8
J: TRBJ1-1
DNA: TGTGCCAGCAGCTTTCGCCGGACAGAGCTATCGGCTTTCTTT
CDR3: CASSFRRTELSAFF

size: many
D: TRBD2
V: TRBV9
J: TRBJ2-1
DNA: TGTGCCAGCAGTCTCTCCGGGACTAGCGGGTACAATGAGCAGTTCTTC
CDR3: CASSLSGTSGYNEQFF

size: .
D: TRBD1
V: TRBV10-3
J: TRBJ1-2
DNA: TGTGCCATCAGTGAAGGGGTGGACAGGATCGTTTATGGCTACACCTTC
CDR3: CAISEGVDRIVYGYTF

size: .
D: .
V: TRBV3-1
J: TRBJ2-1
DNA: TGTGCCAGCAGCCAAGGACAAAGCGCCTACAATGAGCAGTTCTTC
CDR3: CASSQGQSAYNEQFF

size: many
D: TRBD1
V: TRBV9
J: TRBJ2-2
DNA: TGTGCCAGCAGCGCTCGGATGGACAGGGCCACCGGGGAGCTGTTTTTT
CDR3: CASSARMDRATGELFF

size: few
D: TRBD2
V: TRBV3-1
J: TRBJ2-1
DNA: TGTGCCAGCAGCCAAGAGCCTAGCGGGAGACTGACTGAGCAGTTCTTC
CDR3: CASSQEPSGRLTEQFF

size: few
D: .
V: TRBV20-1
J: TRBJ2-1
DNA: TGCAGTGACCGTCGAGAGCGGACGAGCTCCTACAATGAGCAGTTCTTC
CDR3: CSDRRERTSSYNEQFF

size: .
D: .
V: TRBV5-6
J: TRBJ1-1
DNA: TGTGCCAGCAGCTTGGCCTCGGGAGGGGTCACTGAAGCTTTCTTT
CDR3: CASSLASGGVTEAFF

size: many
D: .
V: TRBV14
J: TRBJ2-1
DNA: TGTGCCAGCAGCCAGTGGCGGGGCCAGGACAATGAGCAGTTCTTC
CDR3: CASSQWRGQDNEQFF

size: few
D: TRBD2
V: TRBV7-7
J: TRBJ2-1
DNA: TGTGCCAGCAGCTTAGCGATGACGGGAGGGAATGAGCAGTTCTTC
CDR3: CASSLAMTGGNEQFF

size: few
D: .
V: TRBV27
J: TRBJ2-1
DNA: TGTGCCAGCAGTCGGGGCTCCTACAATGAGCAGTTCTTC
CDR3: CASSRGSYNEQFF

size: many
D: TRBD2
V: TRBV18
J: TRBJ2-7
DNA: TGTGCCAGCTCACCACCTAATACGGGTAGCGGGGCCTACGAGCAGTACTTC
CDR3: CASSPPNTGSGAYEQYF

size: .
D: .
V: TRBV2
J: TRBJ2-2
DNA: TGTGCCAGCAGTGTAGTGAACACCGGGGAGCTGTTTTTT
CDR3: CASSVVNTGELFF

size: .
D: .
V: TRBV2
J: TRBJ2-5
DNA: TGTGCCAGCAGCCAAAACTTCGGGTCGAGAGGGGAGACCCAGTACTTC
CDR3: CASSQNFGSRGETQYF

size: .
D: .
V: TRBV7-8
J: TRBJ2-2
DNA: TGTGCCAGCAGCTTAGTGCGGGCTAGCGAGGGCCGGGAGCTGTTTTTT
CDR3: CASSLVRASEGRELFF

size: few
D: .
V: TRBV12-3/TRBV12-4
J: TRBJ1-1
DNA: TGTGCCAGCAGTGCAGGGACTGAAGCTTTCTTT
CDR3: CASSAGTEAFF

size: few
D: .
V: TRBV6-2/TRBV6-3
J: TRBJ2-5
DNA: TGTGCCAGCAGCCGACACTGGAAAGAGACCCAGTACTTC
CDR3: CASSRHWKETQYF

size: many
D: .
V: TRBV2
J: TRBJ2-7
DNA: TGTGCCAGCAGTGCAGTGACGTACTACGAGCAGTACTTC
CDR3: CASSAVTYYEQYF

size: few
D: .
V: TRBV12-3/TRBV12-4
J: TRBJ2-5
DNA: TGTGCCAGCAGTTTTTCCGTCGGCGGGAAAGGACCAGGCAAGCAAGAGACCCAGTACTTC
CDR3: CASSFSVGGKGPGKQETQYF

size: .
D: .
V: TRBV19
J: TRBJ1-6
DNA: TGTGCCAGTAGTATAGCGGGGAATGAGTCACCCCTCCACTTT
CDR3: CASSIAGNESPLHF

size: few
D: TRBD1
V: TRBV28
J: TRBJ1-2
DNA: TGTGCCAGCAGTCTCCTTGGGGGACAGGGGGCGCGTGGCTACACCTTC
CDR3: CASSLLGGQGARGYTF

size: .
D: .
V: TRBV5-1
J: TRBJ1-6
DNA: TGCGCCAGCAGCTTGGTGGAGAATTCACCCCTCCACTTT
CDR3: CASSLVENSPLHF

size: .
D: TRBD1
V: TRBV3-1
J: TRBJ1-4
DNA: TGTGCCAGCAGCCAGTACTCGTCATCCGGGACAGGAAAGGAAAAACTGTTTTTT
CDR3: CASSQYSSSGTGKEKLFF

size: many
D: .
V: TRBV7-2
J: TRBJ2-3
DNA: TGTGCCAGCAGCCTCCAAGTCACAGATACGCAGTATTTT
CDR3: CASSLQVTDTQYF

size: few
D: .
V: TRBV7-2
J: TRBJ2-1
DNA: TGTGCCAGCAGCTTTACTAGCCAGTCCTACAATGAGCAGTTCTTC
CDR3: CASSFTSQSYNEQFF

size: .
D: .
V: TRBV24-1
J: TRBJ2-1
DNA: TGTGCCACCAGTGATTTCGGGGACGCGAACAATGAGCAGTTCTTC
CDR3: CATSDFGDANNEQFF

size: .
D: .
V: TRBV18
J: TRBJ1-6
DNA: TGTGCCAGCTCCCCGACGGCGGGAAGTGATAATTCACCCCTCCACTTT
CDR3: CASSPTAGSDNSPLHF

size: few
D: .
V: TRBV10-2
J: TRBJ2-1
DNA: TGCGCCAGCAAGGGCAGCAACAATGAGCAGTTCTTC
CDR3: CASKGSNNEQFF

size: few
D: .
V: TRBV7-2
J: TRBJ2-3
DNA: TGTGCCAGCAGTCAACCATGGGAAGATACGCAGTATTTT
CDR3: CASSQPWEDTQYF

size: many
D: .
V: TRBV6-6
J: TRBJ1-5
DNA: TGTGCCAGCCGGGCGGGAGATCAGCCCCAGCATTTT
CDR3: CASRAGDQPQHF

size: .
D: .
V: TRBV18
J: TRBJ1-2
DNA: TGTGCCAGCTCCCGGACAGAGAGCCCCTATGGCTACACCTTC
CDR3: CASSRTESPYGYTF

size: .
D: TRBD1
V: TRBV10-3
J: TRBJ2-5
DNA: TGTGCCATCAGTTCGGGACAGGGGGGCGAAGAGACCCAGTACTTC
CDR3: CAISSGQGGEETQYF

size: .
D: .
V: TRBV14
J: TRBJ1-1
DNA: TGTGCCAGCAGCCAAGTTTGGGGGGTAACTGAAGCTTTCTTT
CDR3: CASSQVWGVTEAFF

size: .
D: TRBD2
V: TRBV28
J: TRBJ2-2
DNA: TGTGCCAGCAGTTTTGGACTAGCCGGTCGGACCGGGGAGCTGTTTTTT
CDR3: CASSFGLAGRTGELFF

size: many
D: TRBD2
V: TRBV19
J: TRBJ2-3
DNA: TGTGCCAGTAGCCTGACTAGCGGGAGTGCAGATACGCAGTATTTT
CDR3: CASSLTSGSADTQYF

size: many
D: .
V: TRBV15
J: TRBJ2-7
DNA: TGTGCCACCAGCAGAGGTGGACAAGGTACCTACGAGCAGTACTTC
CDR3: CATSRGGQGTYEQYF

size: few
D: .
V: TRBV18
J: TRBJ1-1
DNA: TGTGCCAGCTTTCCGGGACGCGGGATGAACACTGAAGCTTTCTTT
CDR3: CASFPGRGMNTEAFF

size: many
D: .
V: TRBV29-1
J: TRBJ1-5
DNA: TGCAGCGTCTCACAGGGAGTCGATCAGCCCCAGCATTTT
CDR3: CSVSQGVDQPQHF

size: many
D: .
V: TRBV13
J: TRBJ2-1
DNA: TGTGCCAGCAGCCTGATACAGGAGACTAGTGAGCAGTTCTTC
CDR3: CASSLIQETSEQFF

size: .
D: .
V: TRBV28
J: TRBJ1-2
DNA: TGTGCCAGCAGTTTCGTGTTTGGGGATGGCTACACCTTC
CDR3: CASSFVFGDGYTF

size: .
D: TRBD1
V: TRBV24-1
J: TRBJ2-2
DNA: TGTGCCACCAGTGATAGATCAGGGGGCCGGGAGCTGTTTTTT
CDR3: CATSDRSGGRELFF

size: .
D: .
V: TRBV11-2
J: TRBJ1-5
DNA: TGTGCCAGCAGCTTGGGGCCCGAGAGTCAGCCCCAGCATTTT
CDR3: CASSLGPESQPQHF

size: .
D: .
V: TRBV5-5
J: TRBJ1-1
DNA: TGTGCCAGCAGCTTGGTTCCGGGGGCCACTGAAGCTTTCTTT
CDR3: CASSLVPGATEAFF

size: many
D: TRBD2
V: TRBV12-3/TRBV12-4
J: TRBJ2-3
DNA: TGTGCCAGCAGTCCCTCTATAACTAGCGGGAGCACAGATACGCAGTATTTT
CDR3: CASSPSITSGSTDTQYF

size: .
D: .
V: TRBV3-1
J: TRBJ1-6
DNA: TGTGCCAGCAGCAGGGAGAACTATAATTCACCCCTCCACTTT
CDR3: CASSRENYNSPLHF

size: .
D: .
V: TRBV2
J: TRBJ2-1
DNA: TGTGCCAGCAGTGAATTTCCTACTAGCAAGTCCTACAATGAGCAGTTCTTC
CDR3: CASSEFPTSKSYNEQFF

size: many
D: .
V: TRBV5-4
J: TRBJ2-3
DNA: TGTGCCAGCAGCTTCGACCCCCCCCCAGATACGCAGTATTTT
CDR3: CASSFDPPPDTQYF

size: .
D: TRBD2
V: TRBV28
J: TRBJ2-7
DNA: TGTGCCAGCACCCCATGGGGTAGCGGGAGGGCCTACGAGCAGTACTTC
CDR3: CASTPWGSGRAYEQYF

size: few
D: .
V: TRBV6-1
J: TRBJ2-3
DNA: TGTGCCAGCAGTCCTCACACAGATACGCAGTATTTT
CDR3: CASSPHTDTQYF

size: .
D: .
V: TRBV10-2
J: TRBJ2-1
DNA: TGCGCCAGCAGTGATAGGATGATCATCGAGCAGTTCTTC
CDR3: CASSDRMIIEQFF

size: .
D: .
V: TRBV20-1
J: TRBJ1-1
DNA: TGCAGTGCGGACGCACCCATAGGACAGATCCGTACTGAAGCTTTCTTT
CDR3: CSADAPIGQIRTEAFF

size: .
D: .
V: TRBV7-2
J: TRBJ1-2
DNA: TGTGCCAGCAGCTTAGGGAGGACGGGCCTCTATGGCTACACCTTC
CDR3: CASSLGRTGLYGYTF

size: many
D: .
V: TRBV20-1
J: TRBJ1-6
DNA: TGCAGTGCTAGAGATCAGTCTAGGGGGACCCAAGGTTCACCCCTCCACTTT
CDR3: CSARDQSRGTQGSPLHF

size: .
D: TRBD2
V: TRBV19
J: TRBJ2-7
DNA: TGTGCCAGTAGTCCGACGGGACTAGCGCCGAGCTCCTACGAGCAGTACTTC
CDR3: CASSPTGLAPSSYEQYF